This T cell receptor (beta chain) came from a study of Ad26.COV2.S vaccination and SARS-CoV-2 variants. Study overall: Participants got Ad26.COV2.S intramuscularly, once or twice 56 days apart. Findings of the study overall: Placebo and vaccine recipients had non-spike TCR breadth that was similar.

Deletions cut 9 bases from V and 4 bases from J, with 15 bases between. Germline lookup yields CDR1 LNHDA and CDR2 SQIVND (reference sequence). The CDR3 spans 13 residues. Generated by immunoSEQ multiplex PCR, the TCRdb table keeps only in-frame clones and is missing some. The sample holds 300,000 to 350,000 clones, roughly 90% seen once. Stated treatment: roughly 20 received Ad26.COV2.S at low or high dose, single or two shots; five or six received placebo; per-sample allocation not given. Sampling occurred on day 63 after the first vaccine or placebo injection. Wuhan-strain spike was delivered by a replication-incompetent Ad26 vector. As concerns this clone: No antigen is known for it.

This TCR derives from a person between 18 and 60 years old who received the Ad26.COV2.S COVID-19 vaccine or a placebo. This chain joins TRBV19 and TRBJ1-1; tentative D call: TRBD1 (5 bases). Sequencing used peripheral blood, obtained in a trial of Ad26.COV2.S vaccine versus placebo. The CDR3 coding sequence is TGTGCCAGCCTTACCCCTAGGGGCACTGAAGCTTTCTTT. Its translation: CASLTPRGTEAFF.